These T cell receptor beta chains were read from a single sample in a study of CD8 T cells in ankylosing spondylitis. TCRdb analysed the 5' RACE reads with MiXCR anew, one entry per CDR3 protein. The sample holds about 340,000 distinct CDR3 sequences, about 14% seen once. The sequenced sample was blood, either unsorted or a sorted T cell fraction (not recorded which). The source of these receptors is a male donor with ankylosing spondylitis or in good health (not recorded which). The conserved cysteine and the conserved F or W are not part of the CDR3 here. The order of the fields is V gene, CDR3 protein.

v_gene: TRBV5-1
CDR3aa: ASSFEGTGTDTQY

v_gene: TRBV28
CDR3aa: ASSLSGLRSGANVLT

v_gene: TRBV9
CDR3aa: ASSVRGRDTEAF

v_gene: TRBV2
CDR3aa: ASQFGTGSTGELF

v_gene: TRBV12-3/TRBV12-4
CDR3aa: ASSPQYEKLF

v_gene: TRBV29-1
CDR3aa: SVAQTDTQY

v_gene: TRBV11-2
CDR3aa: ASSFGGDYNEQF

v_gene: TRBV3-1
CDR3aa: ASSLFLAGGQYNEQF

v_gene: TRBV5-6
CDR3aa: ASSTWTSGSRETQY

v_gene: TRBV2
CDR3aa: ASRELAANTEAF

v_gene: TRBV18
CDR3aa: ASSPTGTGPYGYT

v_gene: TRBV20-1
CDR3aa: SAREGGTEAF

v_gene: TRBV15
CDR3aa: ATIREAGGNEQF

v_gene: TRBV7-2
CDR3aa: ASSLGRYSGANVLT

v_gene: TRBV11-1
CDR3aa: ASSQISVNTEAF

v_gene: TRBV7-8
CDR3aa: ASSLDRGKNIQY

v_gene: TRBV6-1
CDR3aa: ASGPGTGNTIY

v_gene: TRBV9
CDR3aa: ASSDRDSQETQY

v_gene: TRBV7-8
CDR3aa: ASSTGLVAETQY

v_gene: TRBV20-1
CDR3aa: SAQPLAGATYEQY

v_gene: TRBV20-1
CDR3aa: SARGTQRGTDTQY

v_gene: TRBV6-1
CDR3aa: ASGLAGGDTQY

v_gene: TRBV11-2
CDR3aa: ASSLEGAEDRGYNEQF

v_gene: TRBV3-1
CDR3aa: ASSQEGSRYT

v_gene: TRBV5-1
CDR3aa: ASSLALAGKETQY

v_gene: TRBV27
CDR3aa: ASSFTGTGNGYT

v_gene: TRBV20-1
CDR3aa: SARAASGVTDTQY

v_gene: TRBV12-3/TRBV12-4
CDR3aa: ASSSGTEAF

v_gene: TRBV20-1
CDR3aa: SAPSKLSGRDNEQF

v_gene: TRBV12-3/TRBV12-4
CDR3aa: ASSFVIDTQY

v_gene: TRBV3-1
CDR3aa: ASSQDLGTGELF

v_gene: TRBV7-9
CDR3aa: ASSSQGSVTEAF

v_gene: TRBV20-1
CDR3aa: SASLREGLEDTQY

v_gene: TRBV20-1
CDR3aa: SVRSSGAFTGELF

v_gene: TRBV5-1
CDR3aa: ASSLALSSGNTIY

v_gene: TRBV7-6
CDR3aa: ASSFYRGDEQY

v_gene: TRBV4-2
CDR3aa: ASSQVGDLRGTQY

v_gene: TRBV5-1
CDR3aa: ASSSGTESSGNTIY

v_gene: TRBV5-1
CDR3aa: ASSPQDRALYT